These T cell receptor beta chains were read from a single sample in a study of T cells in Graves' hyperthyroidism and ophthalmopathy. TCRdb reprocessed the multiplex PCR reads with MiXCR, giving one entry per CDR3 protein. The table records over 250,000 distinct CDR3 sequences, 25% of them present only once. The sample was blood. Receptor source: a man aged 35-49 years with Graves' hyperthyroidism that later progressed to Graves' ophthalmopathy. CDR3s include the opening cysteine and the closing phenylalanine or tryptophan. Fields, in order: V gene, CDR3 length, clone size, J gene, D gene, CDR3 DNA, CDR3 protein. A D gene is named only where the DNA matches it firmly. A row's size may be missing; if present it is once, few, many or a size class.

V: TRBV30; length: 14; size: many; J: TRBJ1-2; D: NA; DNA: TGTGCCTGGACAGGGAGGGCGACTAACTATGGCTACACCTTC; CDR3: CAWTGRATNYGYTF
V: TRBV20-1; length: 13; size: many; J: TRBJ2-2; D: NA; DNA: TGCAGTGCTAGAGGACAGGAAGACGGGGAGCTGTTTTTT; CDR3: CSARGQEDGELFF
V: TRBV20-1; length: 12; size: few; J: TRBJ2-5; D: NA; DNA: TGCAGTGCTAGAGTCAGCCAAGAGACCCAGTACTTC; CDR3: CSARVSQETQYF
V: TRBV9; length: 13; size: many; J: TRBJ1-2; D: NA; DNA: TGTGCCAGCAGCGCCAGGACCGGCTATGGCTACACCTTC; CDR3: CASSARTGYGYTF
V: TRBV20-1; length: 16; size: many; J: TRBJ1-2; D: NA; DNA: TGCAGTGTTACAAGGCCCGGAGCAGCCGCTAACTATGGCTACACCTTC; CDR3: CSVTRPGAAANYGYTF
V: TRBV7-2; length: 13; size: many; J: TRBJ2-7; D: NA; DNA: TGTGCCAGCACCCTAAGAATCCTCTACGAGCAGTACTTC; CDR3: CASTLRILYEQYF
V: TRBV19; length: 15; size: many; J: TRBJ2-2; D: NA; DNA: TGTGCCAGTAGTATAGGCGGAGGGAACACCGGGGAGCTGTTTTTT; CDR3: CASSIGGGNTGELFF
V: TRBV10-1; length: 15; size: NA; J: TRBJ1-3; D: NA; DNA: TGCGCCAGCAGTGAGAAGAAGATAACTGGAAACACCATATATTTT; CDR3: CASSEKKITGNTIYF
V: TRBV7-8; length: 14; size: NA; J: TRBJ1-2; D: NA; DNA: TGTGCCAGCAGCTTAGACGGAGAGGACTATGGCTACACCTTC; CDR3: CASSLDGEDYGYTF
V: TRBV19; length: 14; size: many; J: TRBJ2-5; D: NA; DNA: TGTGCCAGTAGCTCTCTATGGAACGAGGAGACCCAGTACTTC; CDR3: CASSSLWNEETQYF
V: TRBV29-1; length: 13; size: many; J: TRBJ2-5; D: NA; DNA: TGCAGCGCTGAACCTACAGGGTTGGAGACCCAGTACTTC; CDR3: CSAEPTGLETQYF
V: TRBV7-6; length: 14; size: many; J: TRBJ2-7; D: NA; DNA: TGTGCCAGCAGCTTAGAGGTCAACTCCTACGAGCAGTACTTC; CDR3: CASSLEVNSYEQYF
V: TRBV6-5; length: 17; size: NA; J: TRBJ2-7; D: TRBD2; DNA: TGTGCCAGCAGTTACGGGGGACTAGCGGGACGGTCCAACGAGCAGTACTTC; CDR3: CASSYGGLAGRSNEQYF
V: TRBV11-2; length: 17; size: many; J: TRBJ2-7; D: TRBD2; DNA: TGTGCCAGCAGCTTAGACCCTACTAGCGGGGGCTCCTACGAGCAGTACTTC; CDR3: CASSLDPTSGGSYEQYF
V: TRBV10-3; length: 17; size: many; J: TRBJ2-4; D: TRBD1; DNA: TGTGCCATCAGTGAGGCCGCCGGACAGGAGGCCAAAAACATTCAGTACTTC; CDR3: CAISEAAGQEAKNIQYF
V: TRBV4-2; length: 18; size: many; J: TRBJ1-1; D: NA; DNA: TGTGCCAGCAGCCAAGATGACCGGCTTTCGGGGAGGGGGACTGAAGCTTTCTTT; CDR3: CASSQDDRLSGRGTEAFF
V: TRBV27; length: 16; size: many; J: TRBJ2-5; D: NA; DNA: TGTGCCAGCAGCCGCCTAATGACACCCCTTGGAGAGACCCAGTACTTC; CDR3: CASSRLMTPLGETQYF
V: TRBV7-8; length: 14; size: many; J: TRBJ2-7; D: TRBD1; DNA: TGTGCCAGCAGGGTGGACAGGGCAACCTACGAGCAGTACTTC; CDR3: CASRVDRATYEQYF
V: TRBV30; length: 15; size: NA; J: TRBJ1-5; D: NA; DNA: TGTGCCTGGAGTGGGGACACATATAGCAATCAGCCCCAGCATTTT; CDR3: CAWSGDTYSNQPQHF
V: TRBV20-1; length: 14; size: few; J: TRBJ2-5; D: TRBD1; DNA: TGCAGTGCTAGTGGGGGACAGGGGCGGGAGACCCAGTACTTC; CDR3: CSASGGQGRETQYF
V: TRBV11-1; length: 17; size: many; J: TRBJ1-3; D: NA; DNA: TGTGCCAGCAGCTTAGCTGGGTGGGGCAGCTCTGGAAACACCATATATTTT; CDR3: CASSLAGWGSSGNTIYF
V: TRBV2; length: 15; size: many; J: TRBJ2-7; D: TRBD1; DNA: TGTGCCAGCAGCGACGCACTGACAGGGATCTACGAGCAGTACTTC; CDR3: CASSDALTGIYEQYF
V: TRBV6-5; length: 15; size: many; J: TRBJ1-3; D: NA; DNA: TGTGCCAGCAGTTACTCGATAGGGGTTGGAAACACCATATATTTT; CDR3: CASSYSIGVGNTIYF
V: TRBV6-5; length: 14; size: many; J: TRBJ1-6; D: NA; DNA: TGTGCCAGCAGTTTCATCGCAGGGGATTCACCCCTCCACTTT; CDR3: CASSFIAGDSPLHF
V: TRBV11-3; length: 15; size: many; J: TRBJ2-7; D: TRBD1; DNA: TGTGCCAGCAGCGCCTGGACAGGGGTCCCCCGCGAGCAGTACTTC; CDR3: CASSAWTGVPREQYF
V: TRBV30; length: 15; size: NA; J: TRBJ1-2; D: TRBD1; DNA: TGTGCCTGGAGTGCCTGGGGACAGGGGGCCTATGGCTACACCTTC; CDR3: CAWSAWGQGAYGYTF
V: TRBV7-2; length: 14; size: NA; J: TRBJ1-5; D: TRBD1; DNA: TGTGCCAGCAGCCAGGGACAGCTCAATCAGCCCCAGCATTTT; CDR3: CASSQGQLNQPQHF
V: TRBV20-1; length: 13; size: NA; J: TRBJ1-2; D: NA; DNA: TGCAGTGCTCCATCTGCTCGGGGGGATGGCTACACCTTC; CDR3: CSAPSARGDGYTF
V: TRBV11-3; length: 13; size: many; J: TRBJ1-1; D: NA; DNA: TGTGCCAGCAGTCCCAGGCCGGACACTGAAGCTTTCTTT; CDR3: CASSPRPDTEAFF
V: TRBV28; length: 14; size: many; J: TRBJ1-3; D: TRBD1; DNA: TGTGCCAGCAGCCCCTGGGACAGGTCAAACACCATATATTTT; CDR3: CASSPWDRSNTIYF
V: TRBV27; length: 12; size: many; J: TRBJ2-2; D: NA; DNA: TGTGCCAGCAGGACGACTAGCGGGGAGCTGTTTTTT; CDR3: CASRTTSGELFF
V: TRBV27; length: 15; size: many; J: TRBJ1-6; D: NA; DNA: TGTGCCACCAGTTTATCCCCGACCCTCAATTCACCCCTCCACTTT; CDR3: CATSLSPTLNSPLHF
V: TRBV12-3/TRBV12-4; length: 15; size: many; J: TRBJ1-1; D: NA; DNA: TGTGCCAGCAGTTTAGGGACAGTACTGAACACTGAAGCTTTCTTT; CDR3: CASSLGTVLNTEAFF
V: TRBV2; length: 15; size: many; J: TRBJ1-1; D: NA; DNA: TGTGCCAGCACGGCTCGACCACCGGACAGAGATGAAGCTTTCTTT; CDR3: CASTARPPDRDEAFF
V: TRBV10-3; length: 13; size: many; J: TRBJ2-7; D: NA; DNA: TGTGCCACCATAAGTGAAACCTCCTACGAGCGGTACTTC; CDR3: CATISETSYERYF
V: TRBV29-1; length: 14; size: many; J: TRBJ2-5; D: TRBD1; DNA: TGCAGCGCCGGGGGACAGGGATACCAAGAGACCCAGTACTTC; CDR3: CSAGGQGYQETQYF
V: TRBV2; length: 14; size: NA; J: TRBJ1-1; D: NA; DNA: TGTGCCAGCAGTGAATGGGGGCTTGTCACTGAAGCTTTCTTT; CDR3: CASSEWGLVTEAFF
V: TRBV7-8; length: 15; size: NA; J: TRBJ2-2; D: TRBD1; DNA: TGTGCCAGCAGCTTCCGGGACAGGAACACCGGGGAGCTGCTTTTT; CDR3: CASSFRDRNTGELLF
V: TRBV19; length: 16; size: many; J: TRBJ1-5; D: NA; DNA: TGTGCCAGTAGTAAACAGACATCTCCAGGCAATCAGCCCCAGCATTTT; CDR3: CASSKQTSPGNQPQHF
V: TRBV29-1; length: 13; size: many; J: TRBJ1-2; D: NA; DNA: TGCAGCGTTGAAGCCGGAAGAGTGACGGGCTACACCTTC; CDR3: CSVEAGRVTGYTF
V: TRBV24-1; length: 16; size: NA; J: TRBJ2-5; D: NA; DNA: TGTGCCACCAGTGATACCCCAGGGCCGGACCAAGAGACCCAGTACTTC; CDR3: CATSDTPGPDQETQYF
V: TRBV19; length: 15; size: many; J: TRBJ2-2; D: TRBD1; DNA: TGTGCCAGTAGTTGGACAGGGCCGAACACCGGGGAGCTGTTTTTT; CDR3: CASSWTGPNTGELFF
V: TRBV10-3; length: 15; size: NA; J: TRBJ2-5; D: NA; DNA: TGTGCCATCAGTGGTAGCGGTTCGGTGAAAGAGACCCAGTACTTC; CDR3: CAISGSGSVKETQYF
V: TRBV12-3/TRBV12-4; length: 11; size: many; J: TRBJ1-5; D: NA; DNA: TGTGCCAGCAGCCGCAGTCAGCCCCAGCATTTT; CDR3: CASSRSQPQHF
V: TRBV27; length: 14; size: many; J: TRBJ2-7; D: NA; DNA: TGTGCCAGCAGTTACCGGGGTCCTGCCTACGAGCAGTACTTC; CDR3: CASSYRGPAYEQYF